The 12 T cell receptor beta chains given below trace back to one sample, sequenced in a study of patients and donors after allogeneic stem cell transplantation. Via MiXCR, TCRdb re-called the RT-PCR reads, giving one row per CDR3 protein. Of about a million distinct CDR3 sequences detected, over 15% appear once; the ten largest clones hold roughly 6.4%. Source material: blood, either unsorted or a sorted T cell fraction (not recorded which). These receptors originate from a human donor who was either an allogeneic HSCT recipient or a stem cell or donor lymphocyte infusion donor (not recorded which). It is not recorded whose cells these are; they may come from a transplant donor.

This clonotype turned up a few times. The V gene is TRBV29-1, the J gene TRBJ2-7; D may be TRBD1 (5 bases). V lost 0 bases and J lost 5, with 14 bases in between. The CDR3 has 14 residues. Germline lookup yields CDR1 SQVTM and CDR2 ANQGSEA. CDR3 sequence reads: CSVEEGLSDHEQYF. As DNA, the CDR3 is TGCAGCGTTGAAGAGGGGCTTTCGGATCACGAGCAGTACTTC.

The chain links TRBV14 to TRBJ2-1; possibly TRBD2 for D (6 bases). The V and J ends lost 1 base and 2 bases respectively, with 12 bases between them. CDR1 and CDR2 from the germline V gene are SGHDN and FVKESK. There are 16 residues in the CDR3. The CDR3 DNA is TGTGCCAGCAGCCAAGCCGCGGGGTTGCCCTACAATGAGCAGTTCTTC. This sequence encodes CASSQAAGLPYNEQFF.

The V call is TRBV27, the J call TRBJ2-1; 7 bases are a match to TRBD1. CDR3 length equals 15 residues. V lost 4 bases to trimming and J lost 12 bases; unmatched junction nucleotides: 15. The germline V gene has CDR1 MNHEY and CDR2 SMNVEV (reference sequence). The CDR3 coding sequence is TGTGCCAGCAGTTCCCCGACGGGACAGCCAAGAAGGCAGTTCTTC. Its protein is CASSSPTGQPRRQFF.

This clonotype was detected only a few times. CDR3 in DNA: TGCAGTGCTAGAGATCCGGCGGGGGGTCGGAAGACCCAGTACTTC. Translation: CSARDPAGGRKTQYF. V is TRBV20-1 and J is TRBJ2-5, with 8 bases fitting TRBD2. The junction had 9 bases not matched to a gene; V was cut back by 0 bases and J by 6 bases. Germline V gene sequence: CDR1 DFQATT, CDR2 SNEGSKA (reference sequence). This CDR3 comprises 15 residues.

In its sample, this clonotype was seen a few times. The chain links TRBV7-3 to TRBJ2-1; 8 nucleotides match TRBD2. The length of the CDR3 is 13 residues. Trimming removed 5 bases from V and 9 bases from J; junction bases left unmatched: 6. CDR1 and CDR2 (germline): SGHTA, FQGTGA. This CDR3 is CASSPQGLGEQFF. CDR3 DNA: TGTGCCAGCAGCCCTCAGGGACTAGGTGAGCAGTTCTTC. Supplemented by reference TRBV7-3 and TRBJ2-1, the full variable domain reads GAGVSQTPSNKVTEKGKYVELRCDPISGHTALYWYRQSLGQGPEFLIYFQGTGAADDSGLPNDRFFAVRPEGSVSTLKIQRTERGDSAVYLCASSPQGLGEQFFGPGTRLTVL.

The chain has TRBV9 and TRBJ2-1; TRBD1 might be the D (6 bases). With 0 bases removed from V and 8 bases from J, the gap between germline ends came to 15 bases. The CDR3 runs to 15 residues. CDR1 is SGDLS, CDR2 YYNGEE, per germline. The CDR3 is CASSVGTGLSYEQFF. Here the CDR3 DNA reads TGTGCCAGCAGCGTAGGTACAGGGTTGTCGTATGAGCAGTTCTTC.

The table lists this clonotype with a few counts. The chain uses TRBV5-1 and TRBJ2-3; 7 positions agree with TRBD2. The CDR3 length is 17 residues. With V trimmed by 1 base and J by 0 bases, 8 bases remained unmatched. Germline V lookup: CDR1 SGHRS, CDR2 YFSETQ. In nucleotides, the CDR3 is TGCGCCAGCAGCTTGTCCGCGGGAGAGTGGAGCACAGATACGCAGTATTTT. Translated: CASSLSAGEWSTDTQYF.

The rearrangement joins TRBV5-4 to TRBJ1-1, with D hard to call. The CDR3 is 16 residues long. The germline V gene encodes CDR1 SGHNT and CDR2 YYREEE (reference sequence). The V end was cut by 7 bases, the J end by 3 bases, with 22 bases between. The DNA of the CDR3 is TGTGCCAGCCGCCCTTCGACCGGGCCGGACTACACTGAAGCTTTCTTT. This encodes CASRPSTGPDYTEAFF.

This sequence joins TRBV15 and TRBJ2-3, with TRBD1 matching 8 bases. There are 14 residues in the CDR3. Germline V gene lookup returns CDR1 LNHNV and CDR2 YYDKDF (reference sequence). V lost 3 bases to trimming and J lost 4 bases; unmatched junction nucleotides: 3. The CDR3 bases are TGTGCCACCAGCAGGGACAGGGCGCCAGATACGCAGTATTTT. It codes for CATSRDRAPDTQYF.

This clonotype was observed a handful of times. The CDR3 loop reads CASSYSRFGGTETQYF. CDR3 in DNA: TGTGCCAGCAGTTACTCGAGGTTTGGGGGGACAGAGACCCAGTACTTC. This sequence joins TRBV6-5 and TRBJ2-5; tentative D call: TRBD2 (6 bases). The length of the CDR3 is 16 residues. V gave up 0 bases and J gave up 4 bases, with 15 bases separating them. From germline, CDR1 is MNHEY and CDR2 SVGAGI.

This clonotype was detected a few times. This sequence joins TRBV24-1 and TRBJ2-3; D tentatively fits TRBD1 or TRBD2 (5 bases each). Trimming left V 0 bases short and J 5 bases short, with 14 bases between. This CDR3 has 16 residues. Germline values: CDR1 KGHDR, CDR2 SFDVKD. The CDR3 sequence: CATSDLPPGSIDTQYF. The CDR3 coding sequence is TGTGCCACCAGTGATTTGCCGCCAGGGAGTATAGATACGCAGTATTTT.

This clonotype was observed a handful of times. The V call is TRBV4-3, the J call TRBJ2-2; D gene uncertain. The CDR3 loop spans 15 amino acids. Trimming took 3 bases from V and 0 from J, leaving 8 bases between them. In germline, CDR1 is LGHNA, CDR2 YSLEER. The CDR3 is CASSQDRTNTGELFF. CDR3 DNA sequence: TGCGCCAGCAGCCAGGACCGGACGAACACCGGGGAGCTGTTTTTT.